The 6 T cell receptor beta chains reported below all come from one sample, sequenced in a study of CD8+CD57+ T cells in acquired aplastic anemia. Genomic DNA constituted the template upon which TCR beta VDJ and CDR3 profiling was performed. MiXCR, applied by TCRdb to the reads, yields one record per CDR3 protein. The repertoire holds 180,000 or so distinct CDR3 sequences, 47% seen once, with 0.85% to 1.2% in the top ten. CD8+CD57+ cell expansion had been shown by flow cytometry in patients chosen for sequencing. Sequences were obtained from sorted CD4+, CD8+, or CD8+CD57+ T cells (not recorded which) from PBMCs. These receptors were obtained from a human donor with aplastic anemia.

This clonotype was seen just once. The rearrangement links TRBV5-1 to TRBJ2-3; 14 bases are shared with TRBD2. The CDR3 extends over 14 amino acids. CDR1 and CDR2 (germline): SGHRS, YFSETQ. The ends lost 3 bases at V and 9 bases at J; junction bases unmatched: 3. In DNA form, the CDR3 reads TGCGCCAGCAGCTCGGGACTAGCGGGAGACACGCAGTATTTT. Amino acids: CASSSGLAGDTQYF.

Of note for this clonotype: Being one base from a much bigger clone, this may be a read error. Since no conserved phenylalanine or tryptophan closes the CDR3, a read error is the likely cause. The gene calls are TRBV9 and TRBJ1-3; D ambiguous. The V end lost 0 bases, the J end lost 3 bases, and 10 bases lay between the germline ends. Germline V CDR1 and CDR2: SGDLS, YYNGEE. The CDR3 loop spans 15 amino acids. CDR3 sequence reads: CASSVAGVSGNTIYL. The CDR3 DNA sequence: TGTGCCAGCAGCGTAGCGGGAGTAAGTGGAAACACCATATATCTT.

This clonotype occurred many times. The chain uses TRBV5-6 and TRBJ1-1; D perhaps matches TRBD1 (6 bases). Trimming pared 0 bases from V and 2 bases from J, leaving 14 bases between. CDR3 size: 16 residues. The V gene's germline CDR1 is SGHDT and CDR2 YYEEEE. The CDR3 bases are TGTGCCAGCAGCTTGGCCCCGACAGGAGCAAACACTGAAGCTTTCTTT. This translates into CASSLAPTGANTEAFF.

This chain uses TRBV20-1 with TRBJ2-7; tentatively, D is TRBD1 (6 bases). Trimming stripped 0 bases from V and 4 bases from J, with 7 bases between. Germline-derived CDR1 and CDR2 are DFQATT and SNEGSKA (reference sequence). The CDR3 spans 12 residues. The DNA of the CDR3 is TGCAGTGCTAGAGATCAGGGGTACGAGCAGTACTTC. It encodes CSARDQGYEQYF.

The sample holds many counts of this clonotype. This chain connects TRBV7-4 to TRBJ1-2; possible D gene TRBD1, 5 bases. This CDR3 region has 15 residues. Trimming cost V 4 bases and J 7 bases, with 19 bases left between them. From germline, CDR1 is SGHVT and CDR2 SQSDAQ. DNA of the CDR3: TGTGCCAGCAGCTCCCGCAGGGCCTGGGTTCGTGGCTACACCTTC. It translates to CASSSRRAWVRGYTF. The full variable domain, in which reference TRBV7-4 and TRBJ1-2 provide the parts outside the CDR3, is GAGVSQSPRYKVAKRGRDVALRCDSISGHVTLYWYRQTLGQGSEVLTYSQSDAQRDKSGRPSGRFSAERPERSVSTLKIQRTEQGDSAVYLCASSSRRAWVRGYTFGSGTRLTVV.

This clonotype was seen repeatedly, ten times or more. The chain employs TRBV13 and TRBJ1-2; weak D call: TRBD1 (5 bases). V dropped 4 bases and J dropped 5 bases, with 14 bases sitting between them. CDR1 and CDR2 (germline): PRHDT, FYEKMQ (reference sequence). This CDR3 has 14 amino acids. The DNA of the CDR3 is TGTGCCAGCAGCTACCGGGACGGGCCTTATGGCTACACCTTC. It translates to CASSYRDGPYGYTF.